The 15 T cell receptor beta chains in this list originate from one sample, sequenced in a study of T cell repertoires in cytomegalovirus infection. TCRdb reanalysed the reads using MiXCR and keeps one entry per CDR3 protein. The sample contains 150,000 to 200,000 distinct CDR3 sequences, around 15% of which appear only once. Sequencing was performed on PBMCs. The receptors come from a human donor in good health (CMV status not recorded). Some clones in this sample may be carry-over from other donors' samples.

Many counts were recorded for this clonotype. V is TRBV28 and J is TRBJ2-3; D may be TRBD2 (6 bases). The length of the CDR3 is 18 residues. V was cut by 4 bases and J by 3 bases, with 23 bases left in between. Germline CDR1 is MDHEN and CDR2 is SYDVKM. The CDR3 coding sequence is TGTGCCAGCAGTTCTTTTTCGAGACAGCGGACTAATACAGATACGCAGTATTTT. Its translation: CASSSFSRQRTNTDTQYF.

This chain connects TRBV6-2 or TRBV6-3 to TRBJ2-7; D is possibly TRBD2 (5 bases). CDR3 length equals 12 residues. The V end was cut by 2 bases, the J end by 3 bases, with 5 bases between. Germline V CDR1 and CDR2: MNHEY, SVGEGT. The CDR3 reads CASSYEGYEQYF. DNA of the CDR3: TGTGCCAGCAGTTACGAGGGCTACGAGCAGTACTTC.

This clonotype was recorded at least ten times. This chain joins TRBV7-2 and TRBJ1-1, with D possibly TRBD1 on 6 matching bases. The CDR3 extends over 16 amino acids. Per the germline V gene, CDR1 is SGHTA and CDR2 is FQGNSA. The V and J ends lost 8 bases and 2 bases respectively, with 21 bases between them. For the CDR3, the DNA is TGTGCCAGCGTGCTCTACCTCAGGGGCCCTAACACTGAAGCTTTCTTT. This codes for CASVLYLRGPNTEAFF.

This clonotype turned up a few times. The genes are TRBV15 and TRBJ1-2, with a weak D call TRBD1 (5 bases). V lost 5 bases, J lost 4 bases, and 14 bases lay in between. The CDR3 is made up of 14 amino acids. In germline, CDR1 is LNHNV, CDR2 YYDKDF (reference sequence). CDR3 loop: CATSQRTQVYGYTF. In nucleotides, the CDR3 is TGTGCCACCAGCCAACGGACACAAGTCTATGGCTACACCTTC.

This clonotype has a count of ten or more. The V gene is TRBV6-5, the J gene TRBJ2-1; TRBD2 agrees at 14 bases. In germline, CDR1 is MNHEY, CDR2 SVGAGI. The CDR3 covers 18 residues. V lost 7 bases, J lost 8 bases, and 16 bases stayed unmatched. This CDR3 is CASIRGGLTSGRVDEQFF. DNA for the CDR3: TGTGCCAGCATCCGAGGTGGCCTGACTAGCGGGAGGGTGGATGAGCAGTTCTTC.

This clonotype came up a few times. The CDR3 is CASSRTGESNQPQHF. DNA for the CDR3: TGTGCCAGCAGCCGGACAGGGGAGAGCAATCAGCCCCAGCATTTT. This chain links TRBV7-9 with TRBJ1-5, with 9 bases lining up with TRBD1. The V gene's germline CDR1 is SEHNR and CDR2 FQNEAQ (reference sequence). The CDR3 length is 15 residues. V lost 5 bases and J lost 1; bases outside the gene matches: 3. Full variable domain (remainder filled in from reference TRBV7-9 and TRBJ1-5): DTGVSQNPRHKITKRGQNVTFRCDPISEHNRLYWYRQTLGQGPEFLTYFQNEAQLEKSRLLSDRFSAERPKGSFSTLEIQRTEQGDSAMYLCASSRTGESNQPQHFGDGTRLSIL.

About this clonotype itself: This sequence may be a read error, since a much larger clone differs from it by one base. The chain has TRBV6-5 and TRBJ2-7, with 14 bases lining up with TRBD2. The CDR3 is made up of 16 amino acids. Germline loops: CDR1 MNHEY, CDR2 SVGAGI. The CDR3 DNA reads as TGTGCCAGCAGTCCCGGACTAGCGGGGGGAGAATACGCGCAGTACTTC. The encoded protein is CASSPGLAGGEYAQYF.

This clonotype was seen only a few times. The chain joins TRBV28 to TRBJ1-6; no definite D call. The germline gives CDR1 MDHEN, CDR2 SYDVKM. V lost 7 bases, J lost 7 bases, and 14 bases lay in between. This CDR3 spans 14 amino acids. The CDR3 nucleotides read TGTGCCAGCAACCGGGTTTTGGGGAATTCACCCCTCCACTTT. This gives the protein CASNRVLGNSPLHF. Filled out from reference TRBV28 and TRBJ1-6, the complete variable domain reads DVKVTQSSRYLVKRTGEKVFLECVQDMDHENMFWYRQDPGLGLRLIYFSYDVKMKEKGDIPEGYSVSREKKERFSLILESASTNQTSMYLCASNRVLGNSPLHFGNGTRLTVT.

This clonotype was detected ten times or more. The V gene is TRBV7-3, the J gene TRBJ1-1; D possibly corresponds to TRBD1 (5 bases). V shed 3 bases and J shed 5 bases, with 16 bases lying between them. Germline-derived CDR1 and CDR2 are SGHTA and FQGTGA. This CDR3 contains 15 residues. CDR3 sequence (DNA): TGTGCCAGCAGCTTTCTCAGGGTTCAGAGGACTGAAGCTTTCTTT. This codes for CASSFLRVQRTEAFF.

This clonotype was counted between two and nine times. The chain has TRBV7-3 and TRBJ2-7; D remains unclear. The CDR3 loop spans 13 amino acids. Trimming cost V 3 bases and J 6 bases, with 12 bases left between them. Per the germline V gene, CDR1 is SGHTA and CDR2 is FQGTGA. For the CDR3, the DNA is TGTGCCAGCAGCTTCGAGTTGTTCGGCGAGCAGTACTTC. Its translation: CASSFELFGEQYF.

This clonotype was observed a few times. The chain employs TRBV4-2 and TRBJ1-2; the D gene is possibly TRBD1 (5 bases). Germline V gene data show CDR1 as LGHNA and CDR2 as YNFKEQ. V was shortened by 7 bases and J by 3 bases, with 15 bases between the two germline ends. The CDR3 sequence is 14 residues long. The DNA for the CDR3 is TGTGCCAGCAACCTCAGGGTTTTGGACTATGGCTACACCTTC. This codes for CASNLRVLDYGYTF.

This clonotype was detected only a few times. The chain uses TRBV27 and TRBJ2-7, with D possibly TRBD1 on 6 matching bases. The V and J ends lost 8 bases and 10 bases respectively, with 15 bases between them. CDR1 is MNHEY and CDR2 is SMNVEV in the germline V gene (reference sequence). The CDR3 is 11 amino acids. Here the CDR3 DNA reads TGTGCCAGCGGTTCAGGGGCTAGACAGTACTTC. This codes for CASGSGARQYF.

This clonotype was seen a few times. This CDR3 reads CASRGSGLALYEQYF. The CDR3 DNA sequence: TGTGCCAGCAGGGGATCTGGACTAGCGTTATACGAGCAGTACTTC. V gene TRBV27 combines with J gene TRBJ2-7; 9 positions agree with TRBD2. Trimming at V came to 6 bases and at J to 4 bases, leaving 10 bases not matched to a gene. In germline, CDR1 is MNHEY, CDR2 SMNVEV (reference sequence). CDR3 length equals 15 residues.

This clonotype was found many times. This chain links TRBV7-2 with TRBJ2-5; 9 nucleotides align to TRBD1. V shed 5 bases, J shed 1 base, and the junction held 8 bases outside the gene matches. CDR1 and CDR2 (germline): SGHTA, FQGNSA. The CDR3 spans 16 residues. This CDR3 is CASSRSRTGAQETQYF. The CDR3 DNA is TGTGCCAGCAGCAGATCTCGGACAGGGGCCCAAGAGACCCAGTACTTC. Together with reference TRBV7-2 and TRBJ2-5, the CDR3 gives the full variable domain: GAGVSQSPSNKVTEKGKDVELRCDPISGHTALYWYRQSLGQGLEFLIYFQGNSAPDKSGLPSDRFSAERTGGSVSTLTIQRTQQEDSAVYLCASSRSRTGAQETQYFGPGTRLLVL.

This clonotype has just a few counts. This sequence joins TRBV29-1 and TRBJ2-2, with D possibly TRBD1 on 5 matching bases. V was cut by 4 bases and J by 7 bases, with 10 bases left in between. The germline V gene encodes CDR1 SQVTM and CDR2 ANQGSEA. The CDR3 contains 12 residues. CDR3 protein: CSVGEGDGELFF. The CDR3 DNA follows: TGCAGCGTTGGGGAAGGGGACGGGGAGCTGTTTTTT.